The entry that follows covers one T cell receptor (beta chain) sequence. The antigen is undetermined. This specimen comes from a study of cytomegalovirus exposure and HLA in healthy donors. Study-level points and caveats: In a later analysis, specific HLA alleles were associated with approximately 16,000 TCR beta sequences at a 0.05 false discovery rate.

Primers included in the PCR were 60 Vbeta and 13 Jbeta primers. TCRdb's table, derived via immunoSEQ multiplex PCR, lists solely in-frame clones and lacks some. The data contain some 190,000 clones, 76% of them seen just once; the ten biggest clones take up under 2.5%. Germline V gene lookup returns CDR1 GTSNPN and CDR2 SVGIG (reference sequence). This CDR3 has 14 amino acids. The ends were cut back, 0 bases at V and 4 bases at J, with 10 bases in the middle. Sequencing used PBMCs. This sequence was found in a woman in her 30s in good health and CMV-seropositive. The chain recombines TRBV30 with TRBJ1-3, with D unclear. This chain's CDR3 is CAWSVRAGGNTIYF. Here the CDR3 DNA reads TGTGCCTGGAGTGTACGAGCAGGCGGAAACACCATATATTTT.